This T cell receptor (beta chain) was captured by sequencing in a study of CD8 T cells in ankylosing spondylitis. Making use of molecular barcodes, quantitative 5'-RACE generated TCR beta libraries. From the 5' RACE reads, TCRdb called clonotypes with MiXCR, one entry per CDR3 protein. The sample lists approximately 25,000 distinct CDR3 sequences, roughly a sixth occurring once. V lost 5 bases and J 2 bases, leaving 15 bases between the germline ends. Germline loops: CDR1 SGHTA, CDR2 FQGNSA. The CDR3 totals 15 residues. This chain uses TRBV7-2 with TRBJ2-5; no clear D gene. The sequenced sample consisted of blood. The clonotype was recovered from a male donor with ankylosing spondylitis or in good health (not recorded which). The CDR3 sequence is CASSHRLRGQETQYF. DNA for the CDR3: TGTGCCAGCAGCCATCGACTGAGAGGACAAGAGACCCAGTACTTC.